The following is a T cell receptor beta chain sequence with its context. Its antigen is unknown. No much larger clonotype is one base removed from it; base qualities were not supplied. In total, roughly 670 healthy bone marrow donors made up the cohort. All cohort members were sampled while nominally healthy, although unrecorded immune exposures were likely present. The donor was CMV seronegative and belonged to the group of 352 seronegative cohort members. Each donor provided a peripheral blood sample, and peripheral blood mononuclear cells were used for TCR beta sequencing. Genomic DNA was extracted from the blood cell samples with the Qiagen DNeasy Blood Extraction Kit. The entry originates in a study of cytomegalovirus exposure and HLA in healthy donors (dated by TCRdb to 2016 to 2017). Describing the broader study: According to an earlier analysis of 587 of the donors, about 179 million T cells yielded 90 million to 140 million unique TCR beta sequences and about 300 Gb of sequence data. Around 320 gigabases of sequencing data and approximately 84 million unique TCR sequences were included in an early release covering over 600 HLA-typed donors. The genetic ancestry cluster associated with self-reported Caucasian donors included 65% to 90% of the approximately 430 genotyped donors. The study aimed to test whether cataloging public T cell receptors could reveal signatures of past pathogen exposure. The study profiled the T cell repertoires of hundreds of subjects by immunosequencing and related them to cytomegalovirus serostatus. Along with the roughly 670-subject first cohort, a separate validation cohort of around 110 different subjects was used. The study combined high-throughput TCR immunosequencing, statistical association of individual TCRs with disease status, and machine learning to predict cytomegalovirus infection status. A later analysis re-examined previously published TCR beta repertoires from roughly 650 donors and added high-resolution HLA genotyping to investigate patterns of TCR occurrence. Rather than using new phenotypic data, the later analysis identified candidate immune exposures from TCR beta sequences and from how often those sequences occurred across donors. To decide whether each TCR beta V gene segment behaved as functional or pseudogenic, an earlier analysis of fewer than 750 of the donors relied on high-throughput TCR beta sequencing. Donor age, sex, ethnicity and CMV serostatus were compiled together with the repertoire data. In a later genetic analysis, genome-wide SNP genotypes for about three fifths of the 666 donors were used, and that subset was treated as a discovery cohort. Every repertoire in the discovery cohort had been generated on one and the same sequencing platform. Both class I and class II loci were covered by HLA typing, at four-digit resolution. Typing coverage differed by locus: A, B, C, DRB1 and DQB1 were typed in roughly 629-640 donors, DQA1 in 522, DPA1 in approximately 600, and DPB1 in 472. Roughly five DR-DQ haplotypes were treated as single units for association and clustering because of strong linkage in the cohort. Among around 400 genotyped donors of the cohort, an average of approximately 220,000 unique TCR beta nucleotide sequences was sequenced per donor, of which roughly 18% were non-productive.

The research as a whole found: Linkage disequilibrium might explain the correlated functional status among segregating V segments, but an unknown experimental factor could not be ruled out. Compared with equally common non-associated chains, HLA-associated TCR beta chains in a later analysis were more clonally expanded and had lower generation probabilities. The study listed 164 TCR beta chains as associated with cytomegalovirus. Strong co-occurrence of HLA alleles, especially DR and DQ, made assigning TCR associations to individual alleles difficult. In a later analysis, several top co-occurrence clusters were reported to appear linked to parvovirus B19, influenza, CMV and Epstein-Barr virus. Because counts were too low, seventeen rarely observed V segments, including chromosome 9 orphons, were left out of the earlier analysis of a few hundred of the donors. In vitro tests confirmed that a few of the cytomegalovirus-associated TCR beta chains recognize cytomegalovirus antigens. An earlier analysis of around 600 of the donors showed that most TCR beta V segments appeared in productive rearrangements either about 87% or about 30% of the time, which broadly matched IMGT annotations. The classifier was reported to diagnose cytomegalovirus status with high specificity and sensitivity in both the original cohort and the validation cohort. In a later analysis, TCR association rates were found to vary across HLA loci, with the most associated TCRs seen for DRB1 alleles and the fewest for HLA-C alleles. A further reported finding was that TCR beta sequences accurately predicted the HLA-A and HLA-B alleles for most subjects in the first cohort. An association between a missense DCLRE1C variant and V-gene and J-gene trimming of TCR beta chains was found in a later genetic analysis and replicated in an independent cohort. At a false discovery rate of 0.05, a later analysis linked under 20,000 TCR beta sequences to specific HLA alleles. Only TCR beta chains were sequenced in this cohort, and the absence of alpha or paired-chain data limited detectable features. HLA typing was unavailable for some donors at each locus, so association tests used only the typed subset. A cluster of highly shared sequence variants was judged likely to represent a technical artifact of the sequencing pipeline. According to a later analysis, most CMV-associated TCR beta chains appeared to be HLA-restricted, and the HLA associations seemed to be driven largely by CMV exposure. Compared with the roughly 670-donor mean, donors in an Asian-associated ancestry cluster had fewer N-insertions in productive TCRs, according to a later genetic analysis. The only immune exposure information available for the cohort was CMV serostatus. The 87-base-pair reads could not distinguish some IMGT-functional V segments, including TRBV6-2 and TRBV6-3, so those segments were excluded. The authors suggested that the approach could potentially be generalized to other disease states and immunological phenotypes. While some public TCRs were present in many individuals, most TCR sequences turned up only very rarely across donors. Sequencing depth was assumed to be roughly uniform across donors in the presence/absence analyses, though that assumption may not hold.

Libraries were made using the immunoSEQ multiplex PCR assay. The multiplex PCR relied on a mix of 60 forward primers for TCR Vbeta segments and 13 reverse primers for TCR Jbeta segments. The CDR3 region of rearranged TCR beta genes was amplified from genomic DNA with a multiplex PCR assay. The amplified TCR beta libraries were sequenced on the Illumina HiSeq System as 87-base-pair reads. Under the source paper's analysis protocol: Across the 640 or so repertoires, a later analysis counted approximately 83 million unique TCR beta chains, about 10 million of which were shared by at least two donors. A nearest-neighbor algorithm error-corrected the raw reads and collapsed the reads into unique sequences, merging closely related sequences to remove PCR and sequencing errors. V, D and J gene segments were assigned by aligning CDR3 sequences to IMGT reference sequences. For a sequence to be retained, a match of at least six nucleotides to both a V gene segment and a J gene segment was required. Rearrangements were called productive when the CDR3 lacked stop codons and stayed in frame with V and J; all others were non-productive. Following IMGT convention, CDR3 was defined as the stretch from the second conserved V-encoded cysteine to the conserved J-encoded phenylalanine. In an earlier analysis of approximately 590 of the donors, sequences lacking an unambiguous match to a single V gene segment were excluded. An earlier analysis of around 600 of the donors classified V segments as functional when productive rearrangements were above 56.7% and as segregating when the standard deviation between donors was above 5%. To diagnose cytomegalovirus status from the catalog of TCR beta chain sequences, a statistical classification framework was built. In a later analysis, V and J genes were assigned by comparing TCR nucleotide sequences against IMGT/GENE-DB human TR gene sequences. In a later analysis, CDR3 sequences and most-parsimonious VDJ recombination scenarios were assigned using the TCRdist pipeline. In a later analysis, each TCR beta chain was defined by its CDR3 amino acid sequence together with its V-gene family, and reads lacking a unique V-gene family were excluded. In a later analysis, fewer than 650 highly shared, low-generation-probability nucleotide sequences were removed to address suspected cross-contamination and a sequencing artifact. For each public chain, a later analysis derived a clonal expansion index from normalized ranks of inferred template counts within each repertoire. In a later analysis, generation probabilities were computed using a VDJ recombination model fitted to out-of-frame rearrangements, and the results were checked against IGoR. A later analysis scored TCR-TCR, TCR-HLA and TCR-CMV co-occurrence with hypergeometric tests, applying a repertoire-size bias correction to TCR pairs. To estimate false discovery rates, a later analysis permuted the HLA or CMV assignments 20 times. In a later analysis, co-occurring TCRs were grouped using DBSCAN, with TCRdist sequence similarity added in when clustering inside HLA-allele-positive subsets. Repertoires with fewer than 30,000 or more than 120,000 public chains were left out of co-occurrence clustering, as were about 5 repertoires with anomalous nucleotide sharing. Imported from immuneACCESS, the table was reduced by TCRdb to in-frame sequences with V and J called. These copies leave out some clones; in studies compared against another copy, an unresolved V gene accounts for under half, and the cause of the remainder is not known. The V and J calls and clone size come from that table; D and trimming were worked out from the DNA. The sample table contains about 120,000 clones; only one count was recorded for nearly 80% of them. Of the sample, under 1.5% is held by the ten largest clones.

CDR1 and CDR2, per the germline V gene, are SGHRS and YFSETQ. Ends trimmed: V by 1 base, J by 11 bases; bases unmatched to a gene: 20. The CDR3, from cysteine to phenylalanine, totals 18 residues. The sequence is cut down to CDR3 DNA, 54 bases in frame from base 1. The chain couples TRBV5-1 to TRBJ2-1; 8 central bases correspond to TRBD1. Material: PBMCs. The clonotype was recovered from a woman aged 25-40 years in good health and CMV-seronegative. The CDR3 protein is CASSLRGKGADRVPQQFF. The bases are TGCGCCAGCAGCTTGCGGGGAAAGGGGGCGGACAGGGTACCCCAGCAGTTCTTC.